These 6 T cell receptor beta chains share one sample of origin, sequenced in a study of OX40 agonist ivuxolimab in advanced cancers. Assay used: immunoSEQ multiplex PCR; TCRdb lists only in-frame clones, some missing. The table shows 70,000 to 80,000 clones, with around nine tenths occurring only once. The material sequenced was CD4+ or CD8+ T cells sorted from blood, taken in a trial of the OX40 agonist ivuxolimab. The receptors stem from an adult with an advanced solid tumor such as melanoma, head and neck, liver or kidney cancer.

This clone showed up just once. The chain uses TRBV7-9 and TRBJ1-4; D is uncertain. Germline lookup yields CDR1 SEHNR and CDR2 FQNEAQ (reference sequence). The CDR3 sequence is 15 residues long. V lost 5 bases, J lost 0 bases, and 10 bases lay in between. In DNA form, the CDR3 reads TGTGCCAGCAGCCCCTATACTGCAACTAATGAAAAACTGTTTTTT. Its translation is CASSPYTATNEKLFF.

The V and J genes are TRBV12-5 and TRBJ1-4; TRBD1 might be the D (6 bases). Germline V gives CDR1 LGHNT, CDR2 FRNRAP. The CDR3 spans 15 residues. The germline V and J ends were trimmed by 0 bases and 5 bases, with 10 bases remaining between them. CDR3 nucleotides: TGTGCTAGTGGTTTGGTTGTAACAGGGAATGAAAAACTGTTTTTT. As protein: CASGLVVTGNEKLFF.

The V call is TRBV19, the J call TRBJ1-1, with D tentatively TRBD1 (6 bases). Germline V gene sequence: CDR1 LNHDA, CDR2 SQIVND (reference sequence). CDR3 length: 15 amino acids. The V and J ends lost 3 bases and 1 base respectively, with 12 bases between them. CDR3 amino acids: CASSILGTPNTEAFF. CDR3 DNA sequence: TGTGCCAGTAGTATTCTCGGGACACCGAACACTGAAGCTTTCTTT.

This chain connects TRBV19 to TRBJ2-2; either TRBD1 or TRBD2 may supply D (5 bases each). Looked up from germline, CDR1 is LNHDA and CDR2 is SQIVND (reference sequence). The CDR3 is made up of 18 amino acids. V shed 5 bases and J shed 0 bases, with 19 bases lying between them. The CDR3 protein is CASSHGLGRVSNTGELFF. In DNA form, the CDR3 reads TGTGCCAGTAGTCACGGCCTGGGACGGGTGTCGAACACCGGGGAGCTGTTTTTT.

Details on this clone: Compared with germline, one end of the junction differs, possibly owing to a read error. The chain uses TRBV10-3 and TRBJ2-7, with TRBD1 matching 7 bases. This CDR3 comprises 16 residues. CDR1 is ENHRY and CDR2 is SYGVKD in the germline V gene. The CDR3 sequence is CASSYSGTVLTYEQYF. The CDR3 DNA reads as TGTGCCAGCAGTTACTCTGGGACAGTGCTGACCTACGAGCAGTACTTC.

The sample holds one count of this clone. This chain links TRBV5-1 with TRBJ1-3; a weak D match, TRBD1 (5 bases). V was shortened by 0 bases and J by 0 bases, with 13 bases between the two germline ends. This CDR3 is built from 17 residues. Germline V gene data show CDR1 as SGHRS and CDR2 as YFSETQ. Here the CDR3 reads CASSLDDSSYSGNTIYF. The CDR3 DNA is TGCGCCAGCAGCTTGGACGACAGCTCTTACTCTGGAAACACCATATATTTT.